The rows below give T cell receptor beta chains drawn from one sample of a study of cytotoxic CD8 clonotypes in ibrutinib-treated CLL. Libraries were prepared by immunoSEQ multiplex PCR; TCRdb keeps only in-frame clonotypes and omits some of them. The sample has 270,000 or so clones, 70% to 80% seen once. Sequenced material: PBMCs, taken at disease progression, from a patient treated with ibrutinib. The receptor source for this set is a human donor with chronic lymphocytic leukemia. Both conserved end residues are part of each CDR3. A D gene is named only where the DNA matches it firmly. Some rows mark clone size as missing; the rest say once, few, many or name a class of expanded clone.

V gene: TRBV15
J gene: TRBJ1-3
clone size: few
D gene: NA
CDR3 DNA: TGTGCCACCAGGGTGAGCTCTGGAAACACCATATATTTT
CDR3 protein: CATRVSSGNTIYF

V gene: TRBV9
J gene: TRBJ1-5
clone size: NA
D gene: TRBD1
CDR3 DNA: TGTGCCAGCAGCCCAGGACAGGGAAATCAGCCCCAGCATTTT
CDR3 protein: CASSPGQGNQPQHF

V gene: TRBV7-2
J gene: TRBJ2-5
clone size: NA
D gene: TRBD2
CDR3 DNA: TGTGCCAGCAGCTCCACCACGACTAGCGGGAGGGGGACCCAGTACTTC
CDR3 protein: CASSSTTTSGRGTQYF

V gene: TRBV6-4
J gene: TRBJ2-3
clone size: NA
D gene: NA
CDR3 DNA: TGTGCCAGCAGTGACTCTTTAGCAGATACGCAGTATTTT
CDR3 protein: CASSDSLADTQYF

V gene: TRBV19
J gene: TRBJ2-2
clone size: NA
D gene: NA
CDR3 DNA: TGTGCCAGTAGGAACAGGGTAGAGCACACCGGGGAGCTGTTTTTT
CDR3 protein: CASRNRVEHTGELFF

V gene: TRBV7-9
J gene: TRBJ2-7
clone size: NA
D gene: NA
CDR3 DNA: TGTGCCAGCAGCATTTCCGGGACACCAACCTACGAGCAGTACTTC
CDR3 protein: CASSISGTPTYEQYF

V gene: TRBV10-1
J gene: TRBJ1-2
clone size: NA
D gene: NA
CDR3 DNA: TGCGCCAGCAGTGAGTCAGGCATGCTGAGTAACTATGGCTACACCTTC
CDR3 protein: CASSESGMLSNYGYTF

V gene: TRBV27
J gene: TRBJ2-7
clone size: few
D gene: TRBD2
CDR3 DNA: TGTGCCAGCAGTTTATCCCCAGCGGGGCCCTACGAGCAGTACTTC
CDR3 protein: CASSLSPAGPYEQYF

V gene: TRBV2
J gene: TRBJ2-3
clone size: NA
D gene: NA
CDR3 DNA: TGTGCCAGCAGTGTTGGGGATACGCAGTATTTT
CDR3 protein: CASSVGDTQYF

V gene: TRBV2
J gene: TRBJ2-7
clone size: NA
D gene: NA
CDR3 DNA: TGTGCCAGCAGCCCCCCATTGGGAGGTCCCGAGCAGTACTTC
CDR3 protein: CASSPPLGGPEQYF

V gene: TRBV5-1
J gene: TRBJ1-6
clone size: NA
D gene: NA
CDR3 DNA: TGCGCCAGCAGCTTCCCTCAGCCCGGAGGGAATTCACCCCTCCACTTT
CDR3 protein: CASSFPQPGGNSPLHF

V gene: TRBV7-9
J gene: TRBJ2-1
clone size: NA
D gene: NA
CDR3 DNA: TGTGCCAGCAGCTTTGGGGGGCCTGAGCGGTTCTTC
CDR3 protein: CASSFGGPERFF

V gene: TRBV25-1
J gene: TRBJ2-5
clone size: NA
D gene: NA
CDR3 DNA: TGTGCCAGCAGTGAATGGCTACAGCAAGAGACCCAGTACTTC
CDR3 protein: CASSEWLQQETQYF

V gene: TRBV10-1
J gene: TRBJ2-2
clone size: NA
D gene: NA
CDR3 DNA: TGCGCCAGCAGTGGAGCGTGGACCGGGGAGCTGTTTTTT
CDR3 protein: CASSGAWTGELFF

V gene: TRBV14
J gene: TRBJ2-4
clone size: once
D gene: NA
CDR3 DNA: TGTGCCAGCAGCCAAGAGTTAGGGATGGTTCAGTACTTC
CDR3 protein: CASSQELGMVQYF

V gene: TRBV29-1
J gene: TRBJ2-3
clone size: NA
D gene: NA
CDR3 DNA: TGCAGCGTTGTTATAGGACAGACGGGGGATACGCAGTATTTT
CDR3 protein: CSVVIGQTGDTQYF

V gene: TRBV25-1
J gene: TRBJ2-4
clone size: NA
D gene: NA
CDR3 DNA: TGTGCCAGCAGTGAATGGGCAGAAAGCATTCAGTACTTC
CDR3 protein: CASSEWAESIQYF

V gene: TRBV5-1
J gene: TRBJ2-7
clone size: NA
D gene: TRBD1
CDR3 DNA: TGCGCCAGCAGCTGGACCCGGACAGGGACCTACGAGCAGTACTTC
CDR3 protein: CASSWTRTGTYEQYF

V gene: TRBV13
J gene: TRBJ2-5
clone size: NA
D gene: NA
CDR3 DNA: TGTGCCAGCAGCTTAGGCCTAAAGGTGCCCCAAGAGACCCAGTACTTC
CDR3 protein: CASSLGLKVPQETQYF

V gene: TRBV4-1
J gene: TRBJ2-5
clone size: NA
D gene: NA
CDR3 DNA: TGCGCCAGCAGCCCGACCGGGGGCCGGGAGACCCAGTACTTC
CDR3 protein: CASSPTGGRETQYF

V gene: TRBV18
J gene: TRBJ2-5
clone size: NA
D gene: TRBD1
CDR3 DNA: TGTGCCAGCTCACCCAAGACAGGGGGCGTAGAGACCCAGTACTTC
CDR3 protein: CASSPKTGGVETQYF

V gene: TRBV29-1
J gene: TRBJ1-2
clone size: many
D gene: TRBD1
CDR3 DNA: TGCAGCGTTGGAAGAACAGGGGTTCATGGCTACACCTTC
CDR3 protein: CSVGRTGVHGYTF

V gene: TRBV28
J gene: TRBJ1-5
clone size: NA
D gene: TRBD1
CDR3 DNA: TGTGCCAGCAGTCACCGACAGGGTAGCAATCAGCCCCAGCATTTT
CDR3 protein: CASSHRQGSNQPQHF

V gene: TRBV7-9
J gene: TRBJ2-7
clone size: NA
D gene: NA
CDR3 DNA: TGTGCCAGCAGTGACGGGGGTAACTACGAGCAGTACTTC
CDR3 protein: CASSDGGNYEQYF

V gene: TRBV9
J gene: TRBJ2-2
clone size: NA
D gene: NA
CDR3 DNA: TGTGCCAGCAGCCTAGGAGGGGTATCCGGGGAGCTGTTTTTT
CDR3 protein: CASSLGGVSGELFF

V gene: TRBV7-8
J gene: TRBJ1-1
clone size: NA
D gene: TRBD1
CDR3 DNA: TGTGCCAGCAGCCCCCGGACAGGGGGCGCGGTAAACACTGAAGCTTTCTTT
CDR3 protein: CASSPRTGGAVNTEAFF

V gene: TRBV9
J gene: TRBJ2-1
clone size: few
D gene: TRBD1
CDR3 DNA: TGTGCCAGCAGCCTTGGACAGGGGGCGTACAATGAGCAGTTCTTC
CDR3 protein: CASSLGQGAYNEQFF

V gene: TRBV29-1
J gene: TRBJ1-2
clone size: NA
D gene: TRBD1
CDR3 DNA: TGCAGCGTTGAAGATCGGCGACAGGGTGACTACACCTTC
CDR3 protein: CSVEDRRQGDYTF